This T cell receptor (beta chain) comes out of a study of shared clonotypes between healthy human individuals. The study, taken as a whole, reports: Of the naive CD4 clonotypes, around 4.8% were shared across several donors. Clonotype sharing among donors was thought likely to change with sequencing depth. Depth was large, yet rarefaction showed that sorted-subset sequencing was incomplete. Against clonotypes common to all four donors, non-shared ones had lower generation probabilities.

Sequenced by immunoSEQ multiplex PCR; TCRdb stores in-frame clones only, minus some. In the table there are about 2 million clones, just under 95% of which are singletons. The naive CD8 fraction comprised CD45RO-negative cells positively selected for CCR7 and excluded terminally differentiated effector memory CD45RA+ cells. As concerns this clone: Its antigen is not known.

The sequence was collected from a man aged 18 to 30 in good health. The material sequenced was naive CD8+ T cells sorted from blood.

The CDR3 region is CASSLTGTPGVYGYTF. As DNA, the CDR3 is TGTGCCAGCAGCTTAACCGGGACACCGGGGGTGTATGGCTACACCTTC. The chain couples TRBV7-3 to TRBJ1-2, with D maybe TRBD1 (6 bases). The CDR3 runs to 16 residues. V gave up 0 bases and J gave up 5 bases, with 16 bases separating them. Germline V gene data show CDR1 as SGHTA and CDR2 as FQGTGA. The complete variable domain, with remaining parts taken from reference TRBV7-3 and TRBJ1-2, reads GAGVSQTPSNKVTEKGKYVELRCDPISGHTALYWYRQSLGQGPEFLIYFQGTGAADDSGLPNDRFFAVRPEGSVSTLKIQRTERGDSAVYLCASSLTGTPGVYGYTFGSGTRLTVV.